The present TCR beta chain was sequenced within a study of blood T cell repertoires in COVID-19. Study-level background: Spain, Italy and the United States supplied samples that represented acute and convalescent COVID-19. T cells, B-cell-depleted T cells, or PBMCs provided the cDNA or gDNA that served as material.

Losses at the gene ends were 4 bases for V and 3 bases for J; bases not matched to a gene: 8. The CDR3 runs 15 residues. Germline loops: CDR1 SGHKS, CDR2 YYEKEE (reference sequence). Study processing details: By means of reference gene primer amplification, nucleated cell counts were estimated. Assay: immunoSEQ multiplex PCR; the TCRdb copy retains only in-frame clones and omits some. The V and J calls and clone size are taken from that table; D and trimming were inferred from the DNA. The sample lists 330,000 or so clones; about 87% were seen once. Recovery meant two consecutive negative NP/OP PCR tests, professional clearance, or resolved symptoms.

The sequence was collected from a man aged 25 to 45 who had recovered from COVID-19. The rearrangement uses TRBV5-5 and TRBJ2-7; TRBD1 matches at 9 bases. The sequencing input was PBMCs or T cells enriched from blood (not recorded which). CDR3 sequence (DNA): TGTGCCAGCAGCGGCCGGGACAGGGCCTTCTACGAGCAGTACTTC. It specifies CASSGRDRAFYEQYF.